The next 3 T cell receptor beta chains were all read from a single sample in a study of blood T cell repertoires in COVID-19. Profiling relied on immunoSEQ multiplex PCR, and the TCRdb table lists in-frame clones only, not all of them. The profile shows 300,000 or so clones, about 90% of them singletons. What was sequenced was peripheral blood. Source of these receptors: a woman aged 40-49 years with acute or convalescent COVID-19.

The genes are TRBV9 and TRBJ1-2; TRBD1 might be the D (6 bases). The germline CDR1 and CDR2 sequences are SGDLS and YYNGEE. Trimming left V 3 bases short and J 1 base short, with 13 bases between. CDR3 length equals 15 residues. In DNA, the CDR3 is TGTGCCAGCAGCGGCCAGGACAGTTTTAACTATGGCTACACCTTC. The encoded protein is CASSGQDSFNYGYTF.

J is TRBJ1-1 and V is TRBV7-3; no clear D. V shed 2 bases and J shed 6 bases, with 13 bases lying between them. This CDR3 has 14 amino acids. Per the germline V gene, CDR1 is SGHTA and CDR2 is FQGTGA. The DNA for the CDR3 is TGTGCCAGCAGCTTAGTGCCGGGAGGCTCTGAAGCTTTCTTT. Its translation is CASSLVPGGSEAFF.

The gene calls are TRBV9 and TRBJ1-5; D may be TRBD1 (6 bases). From germline, CDR1 is SGDLS and CDR2 YYNGEE. Trimming shortened V by 3 bases and J by 4 bases, and 11 bases separated the two germline ends. This CDR3 region has 14 residues. This chain's CDR3 is CASSGGTSNQPQHF. CDR3 bases: TGTGCCAGCAGCGGAGGGACAAGTAATCAGCCCCAGCATTTT.